The rows below give T cell receptor beta chains drawn from one sample of a study of Ad26.COV2.S vaccination and SARS-CoV-2 variants. Assay: immunoSEQ multiplex PCR; the TCRdb copy retains only in-frame clones and omits some. The data show 400,000 to 450,000 clones, with about 90% seen just once and under 4.5% held by the top ten. The source was peripheral blood, collected in a trial of Ad26.COV2.S vaccine versus placebo. The receptors come from a person aged 18-60 years who received the Ad26.COV2.S COVID-19 vaccine or a placebo. Both conserved end residues are part of each CDR3. The D gene is left open where the match is weak.

V gene	D gene	J gene	CDR3 DNA	CDR3 protein
TRBV19	.	TRBJ1-5	TGTGCCAGTAGTATCCCCTTCGGCAATCAGCCCCAGCATTTT	CASSIPFGNQPQHF
TRBV7-9	TRBD2	TRBJ2-1	TGTGCCACCCGATCGGGACTAGCGGACAATGAGCAGTTCTTC	CATRSGLADNEQFF
TRBV19	TRBD1	TRBJ1-2	TGTGCCAGTAGCCGGGACAGTGCCCTCTATGGCTACACCTTC	CASSRDSALYGYTF
TRBV4-3	.	TRBJ2-2	TGCGCCAGCAGCCAAGATGTAACCCCTTTAGACACCGGGGAGCTGTTTTTT	CASSQDVTPLDTGELFF
TRBV7-8	.	TRBJ2-2	TGTGCCAGAACCGGGGAGACCGGGGAGCTGTTTTTT	CARTGETGELFF
TRBV9	.	TRBJ2-7	TGTGCCAGCAGCCCAACCGGACAGTCCTACGAGCAGTACTTC	CASSPTGQSYEQYF
TRBV7-9	TRBD2	TRBJ2-3	TGTGCCAGCAGGCTAACTAGCGGGAGTTCAGATACGCAGTATTTT	CASRLTSGSSDTQYF
TRBV11-2	.	TRBJ2-2	TGTGCCAGCAGCTATACCGGGGAGCTGTTTTTT	CASSYTGELFF
TRBV28	.	TRBJ2-2	TGTGCCAGCGGGGACTCCGTCGCCGGGGAGCTGTTTTTT	CASGDSVAGELFF
TRBV18	TRBD2	TRBJ2-1	TGTGCCAGCTCACCGCAAGCGGGAGGTACCTACAATGAGCAGTTCTTC	CASSPQAGGTYNEQFF
TRBV10-3	TRBD2	TRBJ2-7	TGTGCCATCAGTGGCCGGACTAGCTACGAGCAGTACTTC	CAISGRTSYEQYF
TRBV24-1	TRBD2	TRBJ2-2	TGTGCCACCAGAGCCGGGGGGGGAGCCGGGGAGCTGTTTTTT	CATRAGGGAGELFF
TRBV28	.	TRBJ1-4	TGTGCCAGCAGTTTAAGGTGGGAAAAACTGTTTTTT	CASSLRWEKLFF